This record covers a single T cell receptor (beta chain). Its antigen is not known. Here immunoSEQ multiplex PCR was the method, and the copy in TCRdb shows in-frame clones only, minus some. The sample consists of 60,000 to 100,000 clones, roughly 80% of them appearing once. The CDR3 spans 13 residues. The V end lost 2 bases, the J end lost 2 bases, and 6 bases lay between the germline ends. Looked up from germline, CDR1 is SGHDN and CDR2 is FVKESK. The sample comes from a study of OX40 agonist ivuxolimab in advanced cancers. Study background: Those treated in dose escalation had hepatocellular carcinoma, melanoma, renal cell cancer or head and neck cancer.

Study-level results: The antigens recognized by the expanded peripheral T cells, that is their antigen specificity, were not determined. CD8+ T cells averaged more expanded clones than CD4+.

The V call is TRBV14, the J call TRBJ2-5; D unresolved. This clonotype originated in an adult with an advanced solid tumor such as melanoma, head and neck, liver or kidney cancer. The material sequenced was CD4+ or CD8+ T cells sorted from blood, taken in a trial of the OX40 agonist ivuxolimab. Here the CDR3 DNA reads TGTGCCAGCAGCCAAAATAGACAAGAGACCCAGTACTTC. As protein: CASSQNRQETQYF.